The 30 T cell receptor beta chains given below trace back to one sample, sequenced in a study of blood T cell repertoires in COVID-19. Using immunoSEQ multiplex PCR, the repertoire was profiled, and TCRdb retains in-frame clones only, with some absent. This table holds roughly 90,000 clones, 80% found once. Sequencing was performed on peripheral blood. Source of these receptors: a human donor in a cohort sampled during active COVID-19.

This clone has a handful of counts. The CDR3: CASSRKDRGWNTEAFF. In DNA, the CDR3 is TGTGCCAGCAGCAGAAAAGACCGGGGTTGGAACACTGAAGCTTTCTTT. The chain employs TRBV7-8 and TRBJ1-1; D is ambiguous. V was cut by 5 bases and J by 1 base, with 17 bases left in between. This CDR3 comprises 16 residues. The germline V gene has CDR1 SGHVS and CDR2 FQNEAQ.

The genes are TRBV6-6 and TRBJ1-2; D remains unclear. Germline V gene data show CDR1 as MNHNY and CDR2 as SVGAGI (reference sequence). This CDR3 comprises 14 residues. With 6 bases removed from V and 4 bases from J, the gap between germline ends came to 15 bases. In DNA, the CDR3 is TGTGCCAGCAGCAACGAGGCCGGAATCTATGGCTACACCTTC. Translated, it gives CASSNEAGIYGYTF.

CDR3 bases: TGTGCCACTCCGGGACAGGGCTCTTCTAACTATGGCTACACCTTC. Protein sequence: CATPGQGSSNYGYTF. The chain employs TRBV28 and TRBJ1-2; TRBD1 matches 9 bases. Losses at the gene ends were 10 bases for V and 0 bases for J; bases not matched to a gene: 9. The CDR3 length is 15 residues. The germline gives CDR1 MDHEN, CDR2 SYDVKM.

The chain recombines TRBV5-1 with TRBJ1-2; a possible D gene is TRBD1 (6 bases). Trimming took 8 bases from V and 2 from J, leaving 10 bases between them. CDR1 SGHRS and CDR2 YFSETQ come from the germline V gene. This CDR3 region has 12 residues. CDR3 amino acids: CASRTDNYGYTF. CDR3 DNA sequence: TGCGCCAGTAGGACAGACAACTATGGCTACACCTTC.

DNA of the CDR3: TGCGCCAGCAGCGGTTGGGACAGACCCACAGATACGCAGTATTTT. As protein: CASSGWDRPTDTQYF. This chain links TRBV5-1 with TRBJ2-3; TRBD1 agrees at 7 bases. In germline, CDR1 is SGHRS, CDR2 YFSETQ. This CDR3 region has 15 residues. J gave up 2 bases and V 4 bases, and 7 bases lay outside the gene matches.

The chain couples TRBV7-9 to TRBJ2-1; 8 nucleotides agree with TRBD1. CDR3 length: 15 amino acids. Germline V lookup: CDR1 SEHNR, CDR2 FQNEAQ (reference sequence). V was pared by 3 bases and J by 4 bases, with 5 bases of the junction left unmatched. This chain's CDR3 is CASSLDRVGYNEQFF. CDR3 in DNA: TGTGCCAGCAGCTTGGACAGGGTGGGGTACAATGAGCAGTTCTTC.

This clone was found a few times. The rearrangement links TRBV7-6 to TRBJ1-2; D possibly corresponds to TRBD1 (5 bases). V lost 4 bases, J lost 4 bases, and 7 bases lay in between. Germline CDR1 SGHVS, CDR2 FNYEAQ. The CDR3 consists of 12 residues. CDR3 nucleotides: TGTGCCAGCAGCTCCGGGGGCTATGGCTACACCTTC. This encodes CASSSGGYGYTF.

This sequence joins TRBV4-1 and TRBJ1-4, with a tentative D call TRBD1 (6 bases). Trimming took 7 bases from V and 4 from J, leaving 19 bases between them. The CDR3 contains 16 residues. CDR1 and CDR2 from the germline V gene are MGHRA and YSYEKL. The CDR3 DNA reads TGCGCCAGCACCATAAGAGAGGGCAGGGGTAATGAAAAACTGTTTTTT. Protein sequence: CASTIREGRGNEKLFF.

The rearrangement links TRBV2 to TRBJ2-5, with 7 bases aligning to TRBD2. The V segment lost 1 base and the J segment 2 bases; nucleotides outside the gene matches: 4. The CDR3 totals 15 residues. CDR1 is SNHLY and CDR2 is FYNNEI in the germline V gene. The CDR3 DNA reads as TGTGCCAGCAGTGAAGTCCGGGGGGTTCAAGAGACCCAGTACTTC. Protein product: CASSEVRGVQETQYF.

The J gene is TRBJ1-1, the V gene TRBV19; D perhaps matches TRBD1 (5 bases). The CDR3 contains 13 residues. Germline-derived CDR1 and CDR2 are LNHDA and SQIVND (reference sequence). The germline V and J ends were trimmed by 3 bases and 7 bases, with 12 bases remaining between them. The CDR3 protein is CASSIRARSEAFF. The CDR3 DNA is TGTGCCAGTAGTATCAGGGCTCGGAGTGAAGCTTTCTTT.

The CDR3 is CATSRDTPPGGSGNTIYF. The CDR3 region has the DNA TGTGCCACCAGCAGAGATACCCCCCCAGGGGGCAGTGGAAACACCATATATTTT. J is TRBJ1-3 and V is TRBV15, with 8 bases aligning to TRBD1. The J segment lost 3 bases and the V segment lost 0 bases, leaving 10 bases of the junction unmatched. CDR1 LNHNV and CDR2 YYDKDF come from the germline V gene (reference sequence). The CDR3 is 18 amino acids.

V is TRBV12-3 or TRBV12-4 and J is TRBJ1-5; no clear D gene. V lost 5 bases to trimming and J lost 4 bases, with 6 bases between them. The CDR3 totals 12 residues. The CDR3 region has the DNA TGTGCCAGCAGTCTCCCTAATCAGCCCCAGCATTTT. Translating gives CASSLPNQPQHF.

A few counts support this clone. This chain connects TRBV5-1 to TRBJ1-1; the D is unclear. There are 15 residues in the CDR3. The V end lost 1 base, the J end lost 3 bases, and 13 bases lay between the germline ends. Germline assignment: CDR1 SGHRS and CDR2 YFSETQ. The CDR3: CASSLRGDGYTEAFF. The DNA of the CDR3 is TGCGCCAGCAGCTTGAGAGGCGATGGGTACACTGAAGCTTTCTTT.

The chain carries TRBV19 and TRBJ2-7; 9 bases match TRBD1. The CDR3 is 18 residues long. Losses at the gene ends were 6 bases for V and 2 bases for J; bases not matched to a gene: 17. Germline CDR1 LNHDA, CDR2 SQIVND (reference sequence). The CDR3 is CASSPGTGSNASPYEQYF. The DNA of the CDR3 is TGTGCCAGTAGCCCCGGGACAGGGAGTAATGCGTCCCCCTACGAGCAGTACTTC.

The chain couples TRBV18 to TRBJ2-1; TRBD2 matches at 10 bases. With 0 bases clipped from V and 2 bases from J, the junction kept 1 base outside the gene matches. CDR3 length equals 16 residues. Germline loops: CDR1 KGHSH, CDR2 LQKENI. This CDR3 reads CASSPPSGGAYNEQFF. The CDR3 nucleotides read TGTGCCAGCTCACCACCGAGCGGGGGGGCCTACAATGAGCAGTTCTTC.

This clone was observed at least ten times. The chain joins TRBV9 to TRBJ2-3, with 8 bases fitting TRBD2. Unmatched junction bases numbered 8, after V lost 2 bases and J lost 0 bases. The CDR3 loop spans 17 amino acids. Germline CDR1 is SGDLS and CDR2 is YYNGEE. CDR3 amino acids: CASSVGVLAASTDTQYF. CDR3 nucleotides: TGTGCCAGCAGCGTCGGGGTACTAGCGGCTAGCACAGATACGCAGTATTTT.

CDR3 amino acids: CASSSGHQGNEQFF. DNA for the CDR3: TGCGCCAGCAGCTCGGGACACCAAGGCAATGAGCAGTTCTTC. The rearrangement uses TRBV5-1 and TRBJ2-1; D possibly corresponds to TRBD1 (6 bases). Looked up from germline, CDR1 is SGHRS and CDR2 is YFSETQ. This CDR3 has 14 amino acids. The V end was cut by 3 bases, the J end by 6 bases, with 13 bases between.

The genes are TRBV5-4 and TRBJ2-2; the D is unclear. CDR3 length equals 13 residues. V dropped 5 bases and J dropped 4 bases, with 9 bases sitting between them. Germline loops: CDR1 SGHNT, CDR2 YYREEE (reference sequence). The CDR3 loop reads CASRSTGTGELFF. The DNA for the CDR3 is TGTGCCAGCAGGAGTACCGGCACCGGGGAGCTGTTTTTT.

The table lists this clone with a count of one. The rearrangement uses TRBV6-5 and TRBJ1-1, with no clear D. V was shortened by 6 bases and J by 5 bases, with 13 bases between the two germline ends. Germline CDR1 MNHEY, CDR2 SVGAGI. There are 13 residues in the CDR3. CDR3 coding DNA: TGTGCCAGCAGCCACTTACGGGGAACTGAAGCTTTCTTT. Translation: CASSHLRGTEAFF.

The rearrangement uses TRBV6-5 and TRBJ1-6; TRBD1 matches 7 bases. This CDR3 contains 14 residues. Germline lookup yields CDR1 MNHEY and CDR2 SVGAGI. J was trimmed by 7 bases and V by 6 bases; bases with no gene match: 6. The CDR3 reads CASRAGTANSPLHF. The DNA for the CDR3 is TGTGCCAGCAGGGCCGGGACAGCCAATTCACCCCTCCACTTT.

The J gene is TRBJ2-2, the V gene TRBV28, with D possibly matching TRBD1 (8 bases). The V and J ends lost 6 bases and 5 bases respectively, with 16 bases between them. The CDR3 length is 15 residues. CDR1 and CDR2 (germline): MDHEN, SYDVKM. Here the CDR3 reads CASRAGQGGTGELFF. The CDR3 DNA reads TGTGCCAGCAGAGCCGGACAGGGAGGGACCGGGGAGCTGTTTTTT.

This clone occurred a few times. The genes are TRBV5-5 and TRBJ2-2, with TRBD2 as a possible D gene (5 bases). Germline V gene data show CDR1 as SGHKS and CDR2 as YYEKEE (reference sequence). CDR3 length: 15 residues. Trimming took off 4 bases at V and 2 bases at J, with 12 bases between the two ends. The DNA for the CDR3 is TGTGCCAGCAGCATTGGACGGACTAACACCGGGGAGCTGTTTTTT. Amino acid sequence: CASSIGRTNTGELFF.

The J gene is TRBJ2-7, the V gene TRBV6-5, with 8 bases aligning to TRBD2. Germline V gene lookup returns CDR1 MNHEY and CDR2 SVGAGI. Unmatched junction bases numbered 12, after V lost 7 bases and J lost 4 bases. The CDR3 runs to 15 residues. DNA for the CDR3: TGTGCCAGCACCCCCGGGGATAGCGGGATTTACGAGCAGTACTTC. It encodes CASTPGDSGIYEQYF.

The V and J genes are TRBV2 and TRBJ1-5, with D perhaps matching TRBD1 (6 bases). Germline CDR1 SNHLY, CDR2 FYNNEI. Trimming pared 2 bases from V and 0 bases from J, leaving 8 bases between. The CDR3 contains 15 residues. CDR3 coding DNA: TGTGCCAGCAGTGAAAGGGGGAGTAGCAATCAGCCCCAGCATTTT. Translated, it gives CASSERGSSNQPQHF.

J is TRBJ2-2 and V is TRBV5-5; no firm D call. From germline, CDR1 is SGHKS and CDR2 YYEKEE (reference sequence). This CDR3 region has 15 residues. Trimming took off 1 base at V and 3 bases at J, with 10 bases between the two ends. CDR3 loop: CASSLFQLDTGELFF. In DNA, the CDR3 is TGTGCCAGCAGCTTGTTTCAGCTAGACACCGGGGAGCTGTTTTTT. The variable domain in full, with the rest retrieved from reference TRBV5-5 and TRBJ2-2, is DAGVTQSPTHLIKTRGQQVTLRCSPISGHKSVSWYQQVLGQGPQFIFQYYEKEERGRGNFPDRFSARQFPNYSSELNVNALLLGDSALYLCASSLFQLDTGELFFGEGSRLTVL.

The rearrangement joins TRBV7-9 to TRBJ2-2; TRBD2 aligns across 8 bases. CDR1 is SEHNR and CDR2 is FQNEAQ in the germline V gene (reference sequence). This CDR3 comprises 17 residues. Unmatched junction bases numbered 7, after V lost 0 bases and J lost 4 bases. The CDR3, as DNA: TGTGCCAGCAGCTTAGCCGATGCGGGAGGAGGCACCGGGGAGCTGTTTTTT. It is translated as CASSLADAGGGTGELFF.

This clone has a handful of counts. V usage is TRBV2 and J usage is TRBJ2-5; 10 bases line up with TRBD2. The ends lost 9 bases at V and 4 bases at J; junction bases unmatched: 11. Germline lookup yields CDR1 SNHLY and CDR2 FYNNEI. This CDR3 spans 15 amino acids. CDR3 sequence reads: CASKDSGRSGETQYF. DNA of the CDR3: TGTGCCAGTAAAGATAGCGGGAGGTCGGGAGAGACCCAGTACTTC.

The V and J genes are TRBV5-8 and TRBJ1-5, with D unresolved. The ends were cut back, 2 bases at V and 4 bases at J, with 7 bases in the middle. In germline, CDR1 is SGHTS, CDR2 YDEGEE. The CDR3 sequence is 13 residues long. CDR3 nucleotide sequence: TGTGCCAGCAGCTTTGGCCGAAATCAGCCCCAGCATTTT. Translation gives CASSFGRNQPQHF.

The CDR3 loop reads CASSEQGVTEAFF. In DNA form, the CDR3 reads TGTGCCAGCAGCGAACAGGGAGTTACTGAAGCTTTCTTT. The rearrangement links TRBV9 to TRBJ1-1; the D gene is possibly TRBD1 (6 bases). Trimming removed 3 bases at V and 5 bases at J, with 11 bases between. This CDR3 contains 13 residues. Germline V gene data show CDR1 as SGDLS and CDR2 as YYNGEE.

The CDR3: CASSKGGGRYEQYF. Written as DNA, the CDR3 is TGTGCCAGCAGTAAGGGCGGGGGCCGGTACGAGCAGTACTTC. This chain joins TRBV27 and TRBJ2-7, with D tentatively TRBD2 (7 bases). The CDR3 has 14 residues. CDR1 and CDR2 from the germline V gene are MNHEY and SMNVEV (reference sequence). V lost 5 bases and J 4 bases, leaving 15 bases between the germline ends.